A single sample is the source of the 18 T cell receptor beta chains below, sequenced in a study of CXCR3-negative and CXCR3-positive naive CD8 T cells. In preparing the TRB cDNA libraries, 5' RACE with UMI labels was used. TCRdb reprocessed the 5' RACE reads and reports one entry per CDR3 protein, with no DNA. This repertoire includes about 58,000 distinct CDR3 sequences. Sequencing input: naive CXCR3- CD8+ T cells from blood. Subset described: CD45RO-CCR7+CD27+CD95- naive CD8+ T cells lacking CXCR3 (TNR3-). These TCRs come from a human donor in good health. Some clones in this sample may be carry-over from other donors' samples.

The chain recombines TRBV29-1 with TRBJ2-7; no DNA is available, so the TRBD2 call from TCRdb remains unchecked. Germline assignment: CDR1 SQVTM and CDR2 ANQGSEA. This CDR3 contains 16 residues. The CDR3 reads CSVEPARGTKGYEQYF.

CDR3 loop: CSVPRLAGGPYNEQFF. The J gene is TRBJ2-1, the V gene TRBV29-1; TCRdb's D gene call, TRBD2, goes unchecked for lack of DNA. The CDR3 runs to 16 residues. The germline V gene encodes CDR1 SQVTM and CDR2 ANQGSEA.

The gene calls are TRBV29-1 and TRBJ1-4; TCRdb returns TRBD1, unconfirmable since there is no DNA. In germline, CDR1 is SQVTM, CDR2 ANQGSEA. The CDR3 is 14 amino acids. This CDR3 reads CSVDPGQGNEKLFF. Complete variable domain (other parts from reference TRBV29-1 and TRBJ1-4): SAVISQKPSRDICQRGTSLTIQCQVDSQVTMMFWYRQQPGQSLTLIATANQGSEATYESGFVIDKFPISRPNLTFSTLTVSNMSPEDSSIYLCSVDPGQGNEKLFFGSGTQLSVL.

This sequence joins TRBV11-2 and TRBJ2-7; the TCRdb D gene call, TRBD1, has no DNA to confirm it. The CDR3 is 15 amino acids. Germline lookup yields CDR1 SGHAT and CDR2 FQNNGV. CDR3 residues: CASTYGGSMAYEQYF.

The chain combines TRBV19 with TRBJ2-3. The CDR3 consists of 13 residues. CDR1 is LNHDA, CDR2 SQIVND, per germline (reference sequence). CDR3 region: CASSRLGTDTQYF.

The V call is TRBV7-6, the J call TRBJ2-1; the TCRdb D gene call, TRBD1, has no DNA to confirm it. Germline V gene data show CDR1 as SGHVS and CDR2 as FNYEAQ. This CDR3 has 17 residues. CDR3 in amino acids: CASSSLVSDRVLHEQFF.

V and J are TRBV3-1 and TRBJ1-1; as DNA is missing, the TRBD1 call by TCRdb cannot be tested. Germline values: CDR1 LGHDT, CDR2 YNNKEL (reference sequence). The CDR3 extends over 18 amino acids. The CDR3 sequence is CASSQAWTGGSLNTEAFF. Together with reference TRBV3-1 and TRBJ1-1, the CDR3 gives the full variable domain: DTAVSQTPKYLVTQMGNDKSIKCEQNLGHDTMYWYKQDSKKFLKIMFSYNNKELIINETVPNRFSPKSPDKAHLNLHINSLELGDSAVYFCASSQAWTGGSLNTEAFFGQGTRLTVV.

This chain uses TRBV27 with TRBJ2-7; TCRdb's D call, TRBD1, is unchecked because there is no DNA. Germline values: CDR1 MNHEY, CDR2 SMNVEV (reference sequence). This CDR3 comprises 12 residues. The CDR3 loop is CASSPTGEEQYF.

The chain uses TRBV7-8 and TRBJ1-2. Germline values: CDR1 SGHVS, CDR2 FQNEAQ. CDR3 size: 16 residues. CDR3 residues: CASSLYPGWTNYGYTF.

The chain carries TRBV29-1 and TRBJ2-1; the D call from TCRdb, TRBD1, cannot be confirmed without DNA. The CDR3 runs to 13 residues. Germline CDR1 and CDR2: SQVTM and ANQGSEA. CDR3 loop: CSATTGYYNEQFF.

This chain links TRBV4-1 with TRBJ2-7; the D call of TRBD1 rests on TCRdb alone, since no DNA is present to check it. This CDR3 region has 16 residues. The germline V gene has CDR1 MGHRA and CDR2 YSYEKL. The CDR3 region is CASSLLRDSTTYEQYF.

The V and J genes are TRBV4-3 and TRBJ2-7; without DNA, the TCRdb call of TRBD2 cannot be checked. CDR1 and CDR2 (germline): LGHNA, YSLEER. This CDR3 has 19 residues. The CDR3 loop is CASSQDRPSGGAGEYEQYF.

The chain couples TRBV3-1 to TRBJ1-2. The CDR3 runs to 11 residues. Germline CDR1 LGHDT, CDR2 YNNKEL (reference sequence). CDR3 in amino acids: CAGSQLLSYTF.

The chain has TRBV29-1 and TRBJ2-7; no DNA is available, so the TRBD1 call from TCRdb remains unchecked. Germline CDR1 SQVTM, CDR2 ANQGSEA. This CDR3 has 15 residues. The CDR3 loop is CSVVQDRGVYYEQYF.

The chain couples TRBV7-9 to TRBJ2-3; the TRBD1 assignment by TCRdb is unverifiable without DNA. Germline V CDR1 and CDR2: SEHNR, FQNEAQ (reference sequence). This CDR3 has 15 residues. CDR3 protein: CASSFNQGGTDTQYF.

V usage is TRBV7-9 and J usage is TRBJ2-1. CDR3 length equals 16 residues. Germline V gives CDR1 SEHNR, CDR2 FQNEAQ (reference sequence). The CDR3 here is CASSSTATSPHNEQFF. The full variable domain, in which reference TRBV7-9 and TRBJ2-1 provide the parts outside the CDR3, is DTGVSQNPRHKITKRGQNVTFRCDPISEHNRLYWYRQTLGQGPEFLTYFQNEAQLEKSRLLSDRFSAERPKGSFSTLEIQRTEQGDSAMYLCASSSTATSPHNEQFFGPGTRLTVL.

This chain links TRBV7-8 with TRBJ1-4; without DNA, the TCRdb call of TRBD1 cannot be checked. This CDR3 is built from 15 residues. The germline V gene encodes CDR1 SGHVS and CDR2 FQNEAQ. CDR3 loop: CASSLDGGTNEKLFF.

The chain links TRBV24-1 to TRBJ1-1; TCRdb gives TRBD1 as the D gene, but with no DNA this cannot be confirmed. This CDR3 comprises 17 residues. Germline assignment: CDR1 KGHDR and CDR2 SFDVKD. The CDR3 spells CATSDLDSPTDNTEAFF.